The text below deals with one TCR beta chain. TCRdb reprocessed the 5' RACE reads with MiXCR, giving one entry per CDR3 protein. The sample shows fewer than 350,000 distinct CDR3 sequences, more than 13% of them seen only once. The record originates from a study of T-cell memory formation after mild COVID-19. CDR3 length equals 17 residues. Germline lookup yields CDR1 LGHNA and CDR2 YNFKEQ. V was clipped by 3 bases and J by 2 bases, with 16 bases between them. The receptor was isolated from a man aged 18 to 29 who had mild COVID-19 (a few samples of this study predate the infection). Cell type and time point are not known. The material sequenced was PBMCs or a T cell subset sorted from them (not recorded which). The V gene is TRBV4-2, the J gene TRBJ2-2; possibly TRBD2 for D (6 bases). The CDR3 region has the DNA TGTGCCAGCAGCCACGCATACGGGGGAATAAACACCGGGGAGCTGTTTTTT. It encodes CASSHAYGGINTGELFF.